What follows are 17 T cell receptor beta chains derived from one specimen sequenced in a study of blood T cells in healthy people across ages. Primed by a sample-barcoded 5' primer and a J-beta primer mix, a second PCR proceeded for roughly 7 to 11 cycles. Each CDR3 protein gets one entry after TCRdb re-called the 5' RACE reads with MiXCR. The sample includes some 860,000 distinct CDR3 sequences, more than 50% seen only once; the top ten take roughly 24%. The specimen was blood. These receptors all stem from a middle-aged man in good health.

The gene calls are TRBV3-1 and TRBJ1-1; 7 bases agree with TRBD1. The length of the CDR3 is 15 residues. J gave up 7 bases and V 4 bases, and 12 bases lay outside the gene matches. CDR1 and CDR2 (germline): LGHDT, YNNKEL (reference sequence). The CDR3 nucleotides are TGTGCCAGCAGCCGGGTGGACAGGATGAATGGTGAAGCTTTCTTT. As protein: CASSRVDRMNGEAFF.

V gene TRBV4-3 combines with J gene TRBJ2-7; 7 nucleotides agree with TRBD1. Losses at the gene ends were 1 base for V and 0 bases for J; bases not matched to a gene: 9. Looked up from germline, CDR1 is LGHNA and CDR2 is YSLEER. CDR3 length equals 17 residues. The CDR3 DNA is TGCGCCAGCAGCCAAGGGGGCCTTAGGGACAGCTCCTACGAGCAGTACTTC. It is translated as CASSQGGLRDSSYEQYF.

The CDR3 sequence is CASSFSGRAGSPLHF. Here the CDR3 DNA reads TGTGCCAGCAGTTTTTCGGGCAGGGCTGGTTCACCCCTCCACTTT. V usage is TRBV12-3 or TRBV12-4 and J usage is TRBJ1-6, with a weak D call TRBD1 (5 bases). The CDR3 sequence is 15 residues long. V dropped 3 bases and J dropped 9 bases, with 15 bases sitting between them.

This chain connects TRBV5-6 to TRBJ2-6; the D is unclear. V lost 3 bases and J lost 0, with 13 bases in between. Germline CDR1 reads SGHDT; CDR2 reads YYEEEE. The CDR3 runs to 17 residues. The CDR3 reads CASSYGDGPSGANVLTF. CDR3 DNA: TGTGCCAGCAGCTACGGTGACGGTCCCTCTGGGGCCAACGTCCTGACTTTC.

This clonotype has just a few counts. The chain recombines TRBV6-5 with TRBJ1-2; D perhaps matches TRBD1 (5 bases). The CDR3 loop spans 15 amino acids. In germline, CDR1 is MNHEY, CDR2 SVGAGI. Trimming removed 0 bases at V and 3 bases at J, with 11 bases between. The CDR3 nucleotides are TGTGCCAGCAGTTACTCAGGACCCAGGGACTATGGCTACACCTTC. It encodes CASSYSGPRDYGYTF.

This clonotype was picked up a small number of times. The chain carries TRBV5-5 and TRBJ2-1; D might be TRBD2 (5 bases). V shed 4 bases and J shed 10 bases, with 21 bases lying between them. The CDR3 contains 15 residues. Per germline, CDR1 SGHKS and CDR2 YYEKEE (reference sequence). CDR3 in DNA: TGTGCCAGCAGCCCTGGCGGACTCCGCCGGGGAGAGCAGTTCTTC. It yields the protein CASSPGGLRRGEQFF.

This chain links TRBV2 with TRBJ2-1, with 10 nucleotides matching TRBD1. Per germline, CDR1 SNHLY and CDR2 FYNNEI. The J segment lost 1 base and the V segment lost 7 bases, leaving 10 bases of the junction unmatched. The CDR3 has 17 residues. Here the CDR3 DNA reads TGTGCCAGCAAAGTTATCGGGACAGGGGAGTCCTACAATGAGCAGTTCTTC. Protein product: CASKVIGTGESYNEQFF. The full variable domain, in which reference TRBV2 and TRBJ2-1 provide the parts outside the CDR3, is EPEVTQTPSHQVTQMGQEVILRCVPISNHLYFYWYRQILGQKVEFLVSFYNNEISEKSEIFDDQFSVERPDGSNFTLKIRSTKLEDSAMYFCASKVIGTGESYNEQFFGPGTRLTVL.

The V call is TRBV12-3 or TRBV12-4, the J call TRBJ1-1; no firm D call. The CDR3 consists of 13 residues. V was trimmed by 3 bases and J by 1 base, leaving 6 bases between them. CDR3 nucleotide sequence: TGTGCCAGCAGTTTTTCTGAGAACACTGAAGCTTTCTTT. Translating gives CASSFSENTEAFF.

The chain uses TRBV27 and TRBJ2-3, with TRBD1 matching 7 bases. Germline CDR1 reads MNHEY; CDR2 reads SMNVEV (reference sequence). The CDR3 extends over 14 amino acids. The junction had 6 bases not matched to a gene; V was cut back by 6 bases and J by 3 bases. CDR3: CASSPDRTTDTQYF. In DNA form, the CDR3 reads TGTGCCAGCAGCCCGGACAGGACGACAGATACGCAGTATTTT.

The rearrangement uses TRBV29-1 and TRBJ1-2; D is unclear. There are 12 residues in the CDR3. Trimming cost V 5 bases and J 6 bases, with 13 bases left between them. CDR1 SQVTM and CDR2 ANQGSEA come from the germline V gene. The CDR3: CSVIDGAHGYTF. The CDR3 DNA is TGCAGCGTTATAGACGGCGCCCATGGCTACACCTTC.

The chain employs TRBV7-2 and TRBJ2-5; D not certain. CDR3 size: 12 residues. The germline V gene encodes CDR1 SGHTA and CDR2 FQGNSA. The ends were cut back, 5 bases at V and 5 bases at J, with 9 bases in the middle. The CDR3 DNA follows: TGTGCCAGCAGCACATCATGGGAGACCCAGTACTTC. It is translated as CASSTSWETQYF. Based on the CDR3 plus reference TRBV7-2 and TRBJ2-5, the full variable domain is GAGVSQSPSNKVTEKGKDVELRCDPISGHTALYWYRQSLGQGLEFLIYFQGNSAPDKSGLPSDRFSAERTGGSVSTLTIQRTQQEDSAVYLCASSTSWETQYFGPGTRLLVL.

This chain joins TRBV20-1 and TRBJ1-4; D gene uncertain. Germline CDR1 reads DFQATT; CDR2 reads SNEGSKA (reference sequence). CDR3 length: 15 residues. Trimming took off 3 bases at V and 3 bases at J, with 14 bases between the two ends. CDR3 protein: CSASLARASNEKLFF. CDR3 bases: TGCAGTGCTAGTCTTGCGAGGGCTTCTAATGAAAAACTGTTTTTT.

The chain combines TRBV7-2 with TRBJ2-5; D possibly corresponds to TRBD2 (6 bases). This CDR3 is built from 14 residues. Germline V gives CDR1 SGHTA, CDR2 FQGNSA. V was shortened by 5 bases and J by 2 bases, with 12 bases between the two germline ends. DNA for the CDR3: TGTGCCAGCAGCAATAGCGGAGGGCAAGAGACCCAGTACTTC. It codes for CASSNSGGQETQYF.

This clonotype was seen more than once but under ten times. This chain joins TRBV5-1 and TRBJ2-1, with a possible D match to TRBD2 (6 bases). V shed 2 bases and J shed 3 bases, with 9 bases lying between them. This CDR3 region has 14 residues. Germline CDR1 and CDR2: SGHRS and YFSETQ. DNA for the CDR3: TGCGCCAGCAGCTTACGGGACTTCTACAATGAGCAGTTCTTC. This gives the protein CASSLRDFYNEQFF.

This chain links TRBV27 with TRBJ2-5; perhaps D is TRBD1 or TRBD2 (5 bases each). Germline V gives CDR1 MNHEY, CDR2 SMNVEV (reference sequence). With 5 bases removed from V and 13 bases from J, the gap between germline ends came to 14 bases. The CDR3 sequence is 11 residues long. CDR3 coding DNA: TGTGCCAGCAGTCGGGGCGGTGAGCGGTACTTC. Translating it yields CASSRGGERYF.

The chain combines TRBV20-1 with TRBJ1-5; D not certain. The germline CDR1 and CDR2 sequences are DFQATT and SNEGSKA (reference sequence). The CDR3 extends over 15 amino acids. The V end lost 5 bases, the J end lost 3 bases, and 17 bases lay between the germline ends. The CDR3 loop reads CSAGGVLSSNQPQHF. In DNA form, the CDR3 reads TGCAGTGCTGGTGGGGTTTTAAGTTCCAATCAGCCCCAGCATTTT.

CDR3 DNA: TGTGCCAGCAGCCTAGACAGTGTAATCTATGGCTACACCTTC. This codes for CASSLDSVIYGYTF. This chain connects TRBV5-6 to TRBJ1-2; D is possibly TRBD1 (5 bases). The V end lost 4 bases, the J end lost 4 bases, and 14 bases lay between the germline ends. Germline CDR1 reads SGHDT; CDR2 reads YYEEEE. CDR3 size: 14 residues.